This TCR beta chain was recovered during a study of radiotherapy plus CTLA-4 blockade in lung cancer. Study background: Objective responses were documented in around 19% of patients, with disease control in about 29%.

Those patients who had chemo-refractory metastatic non-small-cell lung cancer were given focal radiation along with CTLA-4 blockade through ipilimumab. V gave up 6 bases and J gave up 6 bases; unmatched junction bases: 9. The length of the CDR3 is 15 residues. The germline CDR1 and CDR2 sequences are LNHDA and SQIVND (reference sequence). On this clone: What it binds is unknown.

Overall study findings and caveats: Early blood T cell clone dynamics reportedly forecast response best, with interferon-beta. An expansion of tumor-derived TCR clones occurred in blood after radiotherapy plus ipilimumab.

Method: immunoSEQ multiplex PCR; TCRdb's copy keeps in-frame clones and lacks some. The sample carries about 98,000 clones, 82% recorded once. This TCR derives from a human donor with non-small cell lung cancer who had a partial response to radiotherapy plus ipilimumab. Sequencing used peripheral blood, obtained from a patient treated with radiotherapy plus ipilimumab. The chain has TRBV19 and TRBJ2-2, with 8 bases that match TRBD2. CDR3 in amino acids: CASSPPGRGPGELFF. As DNA, the CDR3 is TGTGCCAGTAGCCCCCCCGGGAGGGGACCCGGGGAGCTGTTTTTT. The variable domain in full, with the rest retrieved from reference TRBV19 and TRBJ2-2, is DGGITQSPKYLFRKEGQNVTLSCEQNLNHDAMYWYRQDPGQGLRLIYYSQIVNDFQKGDIAEGYSVSREKKESFPLTVTSAQKNPTAFYLCASSPPGRGPGELFFGEGSRLTVL.